A selection of T cell receptor beta chains follows, all from one sample in a study of T-cell memory formation after mild COVID-19. TCRdb reprocessed the 5' RACE reads with MiXCR, giving one entry per CDR3 protein. The table lists roughly 280,000 distinct CDR3 sequences, approximately 7.6% of them singletons. Material: PBMCs or a T cell subset sorted from them (not recorded which). The source of these receptors is a man younger than 35 who had mild COVID-19 (a few samples of this study predate the infection). Cell type and time point are not known. Each CDR3 is given without its conserved first and last residue.

j_call cdr3_length v_call cdr3_aa
TRBJ2-5 9 TRBV20-1 SALAGETQY
TRBJ1-1 11 TRBV5-1 ASSSQGSTEAF
TRBJ2-2 13 TRBV5-4 ASTTIHDRPGELF
TRBJ2-1 12 TRBV20-1 SAPRGGARNEQF
TRBJ1-6 13 TRBV7-7 ASSLRDRRNSPLH
TRBJ1-4 13 TRBV4-1 ASSQLNTTNEKLF
TRBJ2-5 9 TRBV12-3/TRBV12-4 ASSLDETQY
TRBJ2-3 15 TRBV20-1 SARDLLGGGKADTQY
TRBJ1-1 13 TRBV15 ATSRDSAGGGGAF
TRBJ2-5 13 TRBV23-1 AVVLVGRGQETQY
TRBJ1-1 12 TRBV7-9 ASGPGTGNTEAF
TRBJ2-3 15 TRBV6-1 ASSGGNSMGFTDTQY
TRBJ2-1 12 TRBV29-1 SGAGTSLYNEQF
TRBJ2-3 14 TRBV5-1 ASSLGLGRDTDTQY
TRBJ1-5 16 TRBV6-1 ASSGRPGTGLSNQPQH
TRBJ2-5 10 TRBV7-9 DSTGGEETQY
TRBJ1-2 14 TRBV28 ASSFMDGVANYGYT
TRBJ1-1 13 TRBV6-4 ASSDTPDGNTEAF
TRBJ1-2 10 TRBV27 ASSPAGDGYT
TRBJ2-7 12 TRBV18 ASSIGASSYEQY
TRBJ2-5 14 TRBV30 AWSVGGGLYQETQY
TRBJ1-2 14 TRBV6-6 ASSPLDRGRNYGYT
TRBJ2-5 14 TRBV5-1 ASSSSPASYQETQY
TRBJ2-7 11 TRBV18 ASSPGQDREQY
TRBJ1-1 9 TRBV6-5 ASSTEVEAF
TRBJ2-7 11 TRBV7-9 ASTRHTGYEQY
TRBJ1-6 11 TRBV5-1 ASSLTGNSPLH
TRBJ1-5 13 TRBV6-5 ASSYSGAQNQPQH
TRBJ2-1 11 TRBV15 ATSRDLAGAKF
TRBJ1-2 11 TRBV12-3/TRBV12-4 ASSFSEENGYT
TRBJ2-2 14 TRBV20-1 SARPTGTSYTGELF
TRBJ2-1 12 TRBV7-9 ASSPGTSENEQF
TRBJ1-2 15 TRBV7-6 ASSSPNRDGSNYGYT
TRBJ2-4 11 TRBV5-1 ASSFAGADIQY
TRBJ1-2 15 TRBV4-2 ASSQDLSGALNYGYT
TRBJ2-6 11 TRBV3-1 ASKPDRSDVLT
TRBJ2-1 12 TRBV7-3 ASSLTVGSSEQF
TRBJ1-5 11 TRBV12-3/TRBV12-4 ASRVQGLQPQH
TRBJ1-1 13 TRBV27 ASTPGTAPAAEAF
TRBJ2-1 12 TRBV5-6 ASRTEGGPGEQF
TRBJ2-3 17 TRBV12-3/TRBV12-4 ASSFRRGGVNLAGDTQY
TRBJ1-6 12 TRBV5-1 ASSLGQQESPLH
TRBJ1-5 13 TRBV20-1 SARGMENSNQPQH
TRBJ2-2 15 TRBV9 ASSGGRGYANTGELF
TRBJ1-5 12 TRBV7-9 ASSSQGRDQPQH
TRBJ2-3 12 TRBV5-1 ASSFGIITDTQY
TRBJ2-3 10 TRBV20-1 SAREGAATQY
TRBJ2-1 16 TRBV9 ASSPPLGASGGYNEQF
TRBJ1-1 13 TRBV10-2 ATTDALQGNTEAF
TRBJ2-5 14 TRBV5-1 ASSFGAAGGSETQY
TRBJ2-5 13 TRBV19 ASRATGPGVETQY
TRBJ1-1 12 TRBV6-1 ASSPGAPGTEAF
TRBJ1-2 12 TRBV7-3 ASSETGTGYGYT
TRBJ2-7 11 TRBV3-1 ASSQGRVYEQY